These T cell receptor beta chains were read from a single sample in a study of blood T cell repertoires in COVID-19. Libraries were prepared by immunoSEQ multiplex PCR; TCRdb keeps only in-frame clonotypes and omits some of them. The sample lists 61,000 or so clones; more than 60% were seen once. The specimen was peripheral blood. These receptors all come from a woman in her 70s with acute or convalescent COVID-19. CDR3s include the opening cysteine and the closing phenylalanine or tryptophan. Expanded clones get a size class; other rows say once, few or many, or leave the size out.

V	size	CDR3
TRBV12-3/TRBV12-4	NA	CASRSTLDEKMFF
TRBV30	NA	CAWDWGGNTEAFF
TRBV2	NA	CASRGTGGGVTEAFF
TRBV6-5	NA	CASSYDRGNTEAFF
TRBV5-4	NA	CASSPGSGSSLIYEQYF
TRBV28	NA	CASRRGGSVQETQYF
TRBV5-4	NA	CASSQDGLMYGYTF
TRBV11-3	NA	CASSLGSGAEAFF
TRBV28	NA	CASRTDPNEKLFF
TRBV5-4	NA	CASSFRDRGSYEQYF
TRBV28	NA	CASSKRGAGTGNQPQHF
TRBV3-1/TRBV3-2	once	CASSQELRGGLQFF
TRBV2	NA	CASMSERGVYSYEQYF
TRBV7-9	NA	CASSPDISSYEQYF
TRBV2	NA	CASSPGTSDVETQYF
TRBV9	NA	CASSVVGSQRGFDNEQFF
TRBV6-5	NA	CASSYWGQAYGYTF
TRBV11-2	NA	CASYNPRGNEQFF
TRBV7-2	NA	CASSLNGLAGGEQFF
TRBV4-1	NA	CASSQEGTQGWEEKLFF
TRBV3-1/TRBV3-2	NA	CASSQGTTNTGELFF
TRBV20-1	once	CSAQDGDTQYF
TRBV6-6	NA	CASSYEGGGSYEQYF
TRBV10-1	once	CASSEGQWDTQYF
TRBV7-9	NA	CASSLADRARGYTF
TRBV6-5	NA	CASRSDNEQFF
TRBV6-5	NA	CASSYRGDEQYF
TRBV6-5	NA	CASSSRLGSYEQYF
TRBV5-1	NA	CASSLRTGTTYNEQFF
TRBV24-1	once	CATSDTGGDGHKDFTDTQYF
TRBV2	few	CASSDTGSYEQYF
TRBV30	NA	CAWSVSTDTQYF